This T cell receptor (beta chain) was sequenced in a study of T-cell reconstitution after alpha-beta-depleted transplantation in children. Germline CDR1 and CDR2: SGHAT and FQNNGV. The CDR3 covers 14 residues. The V and J ends lost 4 bases and 5 bases respectively, with 15 bases between them. This clonotype was seen a few times. Using unique molecular identifiers, the investigators prepared the TCRbeta library. TCRdb reanalysed the PCR reads using MiXCR and keeps one entry per CDR3 protein. The sample consists of roughly 200,000 distinct CDR3 sequences, approximately 15% of them appearing once. V usage is TRBV11-2 and J usage is TRBJ2-7, with a tentative D call TRBD1 (6 bases). Sequencing used PBMCs from the stem cell graft donor, obtained from the stem cell graft. The sequence was collected from a human donor who donated a stem cell graft to a child with acute lymphoblastic leukemia. The CDR3 reads CASSSTRGLNEQYF. DNA for the CDR3: TGTGCCAGCAGCTCGACCAGGGGCCTCAACGAGCAGTACTTC.